This entry lists 13 T cell receptor beta chains sequenced from one sample in a study of PD-1 blockade in classical Hodgkin lymphoma (TCRdb year 2020). Libraries were constructed by the immunoSEQ multiplex PCR assay. Entries here come from immuneACCESS through TCRdb and include only in-frame sequences with V and J called. Some clones fail to appear in such tables; in the studies checked, an unresolved V gene covers under half of the shortfall, and the cause of the remainder is unknown. Across this sample there are about 97,000 clones, with about 89% seen only once. The ten largest clonotypes hold under 8.5% of the sample. The time point label for this specimen denotes: cycle 2 day 1 (C2D1) of nivolumab. Every trial patient had relapsed following autologous stem cell transplantation, and prior brentuximab vedotin exposure was what differed among cohorts A, B and C. The starting material was peripheral blood mononuclear cells (PBMCs), obtained before the second cycle of nivolumab. The receptors here all came from a human donor with classical Hodgkin lymphoma.

The rearrangement joins TRBV10-3 to TRBJ1-2; D not resolved. The CDR3 is 15 amino acids. Trimming stripped 5 bases from V and 8 bases from J, with 21 bases between. Germline V gene lookup returns CDR1 ENHRY and CDR2 SYGVKD. DNA for the CDR3: TGTGCCATCAGTATTGGGAATAGGGCTGGAGAAGGCTACACCTTC. Its translation: CAISIGNRAGEGYTF.

This sequence joins TRBV5-1 and TRBJ2-1, with D possibly being TRBD2 (6 bases). CDR1 is SGHRS, CDR2 YFSETQ, per germline. This CDR3 has 14 amino acids. V gave up 4 bases and J gave up 2 bases, with 10 bases separating them. CDR3 in amino acids: CASSTRLAYNEQFF. DNA for the CDR3: TGCGCCAGCAGCACCAGACTAGCCTACAATGAGCAGTTCTTC.

The rearrangement links TRBV6-6 to TRBJ1-2; maybe TRBD1 (5 bases). V lost 2 bases, J lost 6 bases, and 13 bases lay in between. There are 14 residues in the CDR3. Germline values: CDR1 MNHNY, CDR2 SVGAGI (reference sequence). The CDR3 protein is CASSYVGVSDGYTF. In nucleotides, the CDR3 is TGTGCCAGCAGTTACGTGGGGGTCTCAGATGGCTACACCTTC.

The chain employs TRBV19 and TRBJ1-4; TRBD1 agrees at 7 bases. Unmatched junction bases numbered 2, after V lost 9 bases and J lost 4 bases. The length of the CDR3 is 12 residues. CDR1 and CDR2 (germline): LNHDA, SQIVND (reference sequence). CDR3: CASHRGNEKLFF. The CDR3 region has the DNA TGTGCCAGCCACAGGGGTAATGAAAAACTGTTTTTT.

The rearrangement links TRBV2 to TRBJ2-7; 9 bases agree with TRBD1. J lost 6 bases, V lost 8 bases, and 8 bases had no gene match. The CDR3 is made up of 13 amino acids. The germline V gene has CDR1 SNHLY and CDR2 FYNNEI. CDR3 DNA: TGTGCCAGCGCCCCTGGGACAGGGCTCGAGCAGTACTTC. This gives the protein CASAPGTGLEQYF.

The genes are TRBV2 and TRBJ2-7; D may be TRBD1 (6 bases). V lost 6 bases, J lost 2 bases, and 14 bases lay in between. CDR1 and CDR2 from the germline V gene are SNHLY and FYNNEI. The CDR3 covers 14 residues. Here the CDR3 reads CASREERTAYEQYF. The CDR3 DNA reads TGTGCCAGCAGGGAGGAGCGGACAGCCTACGAGCAGTACTTC.

This clone was seen ten or more times. This chain joins TRBV6-1 and TRBJ1-6, with D perhaps matching TRBD1 (5 bases). V lost 7 bases and J 5 bases, leaving 9 bases between the germline ends. The CDR3 runs to 13 residues. Per germline, CDR1 MNHNS and CDR2 SASEGT. DNA for the CDR3: TGTGCCAGCAAGGGGCCTAATAATTCACCCCTCCACTTT. Protein sequence: CASKGPNNSPLHF.

The DNA for the CDR3 is TGTGCCAGCCCTAGGCCCTCAAGCACAGATACGCAGTATTTT. Translated, it gives CASPRPSSTDTQYF. J is TRBJ2-3 and V is TRBV9; D unresolved. The CDR3 has 14 amino acids. Germline V gene lookup returns CDR1 SGDLS and CDR2 YYNGEE. Trimming shortened V by 7 bases and J by 0 bases, and 12 bases separated the two germline ends.

This rearrangement joins TRBV15 to TRBJ1-6, with D possibly being TRBD1 (5 bases). V was trimmed by 0 bases and J by 7 bases, leaving 10 bases between them. The length of the CDR3 is 15 residues. CDR1 LNHNV and CDR2 YYDKDF come from the germline V gene (reference sequence). The CDR3 DNA is TGTGCCACCAGCAGAGATCGGGGCACCAATTCACCCCTCCACTTT. It specifies CATSRDRGTNSPLHF. Variable domain in full (rest from reference TRBV15 and TRBJ1-6): DAMVIQNPRYQVTQFGKPVTLSCSQTLNHNVMYWYQQKSSQAPKLLFHYYDKDFNNEADTPDNFQSRRPNTSFCFLDIRSPGLGDTAMYLCATSRDRGTNSPLHFGNGTRLTVT.

V and J are TRBV13 and TRBJ2-1, with TRBD1 as a possible D gene (5 bases). This CDR3 has 15 residues. Trimming stripped 6 bases from V and 13 bases from J, with 25 bases between. Per germline, CDR1 PRHDT and CDR2 FYEKMQ (reference sequence). This CDR3 is CASSSPSTIGARQFF. DNA of the CDR3: TGTGCCAGCAGTTCCCCGTCGACGATTGGGGCCCGTCAGTTCTTC.

This chain connects TRBV27 to TRBJ1-5; 11 bases map to TRBD1. CDR1 MNHEY and CDR2 SMNVEV come from the germline V gene (reference sequence). The trim removed 2 bases at V and 2 bases at J, leaving 2 bases unmatched. The CDR3 spans 16 residues. CDR3: CASSLGTGGGNQPQHF. DNA for the CDR3: TGTGCCAGCAGTTTAGGGACAGGGGGTGGCAATCAGCCCCAGCATTTT.

The chain combines TRBV19 with TRBJ1-4, with 9 nucleotides matching TRBD1. Germline V gene sequence: CDR1 LNHDA, CDR2 SQIVND (reference sequence). The V and J ends lost 6 bases and 7 bases, in that order; junction bases with no gene match: 12. The length of the CDR3 is 16 residues. For the CDR3, the DNA is TGTGCCAGTAGCCCGACTCTGGACAGGGGTCGTGAAAAACTGTTTTTT. It is translated as CASSPTLDRGREKLFF.

The count of this clone is one. V gene TRBV5-1 combines with J gene TRBJ1-4; perhaps TRBD1 as D (6 bases). CDR1 is SGHRS, CDR2 YFSETQ, per germline. V lost 4 bases, J lost 5 bases, and 15 bases lay in between. This CDR3 has 15 amino acids. CDR3 nucleotides: TGCGCCAGCAGCCCGTTACAGGGTGCAAATGAAAAACTGTTTTTT. The encoded protein is CASSPLQGANEKLFF.